This T cell receptor (beta chain) was found in a study of Graves' ophthalmopathy and Graves' hyperthyroidism. Study-wide results and caveats: Clonotypes were expanded in thyroid at above 0.001 frequency, and most also appeared in blood.

A remark on this clonotype: What it binds is unknown.

Amplified TCR beta CDR3 regions were obtained using RNA transcripts as template. HTBI-primed RT-PCR formed the first round, and a multiplex PCR formed the second. From the multiplex PCR reads, TCRdb called clonotypes with MiXCR, one entry per CDR3 protein. The repertoire holds hundreds of thousands of distinct CDR3 sequences, roughly two fifths seen once, with 2.5% to 3.5% in the top ten. The CDR3 has 11 residues. The germline CDR1 and CDR2 sequences are SGHTA and FQGNSA. Trimming took 4 bases from V and 10 from J, leaving 9 bases between them. The sequenced sample was peripheral blood. This chain uses TRBV7-2 with TRBJ2-3; no clear D. The clonotype comes from an adult man with Graves' ophthalmopathy. The CDR3 sequence is CASSSIEAQYF. The DNA for the CDR3 is TGTGCCAGCAGCTCAATAGAGGCGCAGTATTTT. Full variable domain (remainder filled in from reference TRBV7-2 and TRBJ2-3): GAGVSQSPSNKVTEKGKDVELRCDPISGHTALYWYRQSLGQGLEFLIYFQGNSAPDKSGLPSDRFSAERTGGSVSTLTIQRTQQEDSAVYLCASSSIEAQYFGPGTRLTVL.